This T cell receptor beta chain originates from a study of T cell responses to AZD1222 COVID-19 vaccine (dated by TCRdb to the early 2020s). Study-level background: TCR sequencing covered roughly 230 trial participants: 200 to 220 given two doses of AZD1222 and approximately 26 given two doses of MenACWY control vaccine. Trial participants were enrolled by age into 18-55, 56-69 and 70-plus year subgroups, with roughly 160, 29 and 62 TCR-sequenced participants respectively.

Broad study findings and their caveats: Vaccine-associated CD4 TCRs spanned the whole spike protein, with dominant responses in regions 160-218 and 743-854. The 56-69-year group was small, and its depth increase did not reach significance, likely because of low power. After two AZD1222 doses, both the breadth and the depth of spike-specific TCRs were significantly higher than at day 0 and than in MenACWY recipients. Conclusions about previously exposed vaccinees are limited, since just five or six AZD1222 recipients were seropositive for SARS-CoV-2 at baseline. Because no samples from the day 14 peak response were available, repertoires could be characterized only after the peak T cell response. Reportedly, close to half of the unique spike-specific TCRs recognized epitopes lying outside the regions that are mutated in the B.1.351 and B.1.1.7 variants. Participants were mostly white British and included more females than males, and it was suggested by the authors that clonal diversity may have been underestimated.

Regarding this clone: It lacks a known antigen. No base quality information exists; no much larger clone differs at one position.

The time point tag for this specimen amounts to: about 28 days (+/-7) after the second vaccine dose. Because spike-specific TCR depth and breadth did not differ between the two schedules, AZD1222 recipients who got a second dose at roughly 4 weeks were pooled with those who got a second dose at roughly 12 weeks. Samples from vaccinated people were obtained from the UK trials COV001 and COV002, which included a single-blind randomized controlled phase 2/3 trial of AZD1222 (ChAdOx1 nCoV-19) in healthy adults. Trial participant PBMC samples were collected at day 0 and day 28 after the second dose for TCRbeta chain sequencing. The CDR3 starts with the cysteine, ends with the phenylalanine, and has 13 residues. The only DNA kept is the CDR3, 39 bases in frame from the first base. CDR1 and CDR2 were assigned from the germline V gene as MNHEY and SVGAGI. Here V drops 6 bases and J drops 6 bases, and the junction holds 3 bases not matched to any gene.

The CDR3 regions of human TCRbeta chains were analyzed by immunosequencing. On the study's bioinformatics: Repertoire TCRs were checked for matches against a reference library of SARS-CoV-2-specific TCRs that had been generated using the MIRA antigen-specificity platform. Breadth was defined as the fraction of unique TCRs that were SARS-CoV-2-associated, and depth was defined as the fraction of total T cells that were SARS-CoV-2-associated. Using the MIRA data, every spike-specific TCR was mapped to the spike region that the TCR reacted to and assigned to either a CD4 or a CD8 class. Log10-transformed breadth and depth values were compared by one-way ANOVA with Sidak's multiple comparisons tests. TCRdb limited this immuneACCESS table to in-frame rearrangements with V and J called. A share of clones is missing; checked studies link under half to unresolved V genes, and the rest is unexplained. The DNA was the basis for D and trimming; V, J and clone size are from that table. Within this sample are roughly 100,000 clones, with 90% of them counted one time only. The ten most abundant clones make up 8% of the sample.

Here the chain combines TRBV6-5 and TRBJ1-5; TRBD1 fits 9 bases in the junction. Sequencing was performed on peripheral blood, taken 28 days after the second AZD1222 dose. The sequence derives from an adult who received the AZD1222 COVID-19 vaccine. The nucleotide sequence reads TGTGCCAGCAGCCCGACAGGGGGTCAGCCCCAGCATTTT. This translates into CASSPTGGQPQHF.